This T cell receptor beta chain was identified during a study of blood T cell repertoires in COVID-19. Whole-study context: The study counted Cohort 3 donors as recovered given two negative PCRs, clearance, or symptom resolution.

Profiling relied on immunoSEQ multiplex PCR, and the TCRdb table lists in-frame clones only, not all of them. This table has over 200,000 clones, roughly nine tenths appearing once. Ages ranged from 18 to 89 years, with residence in about 23 US areas. Germline CDR1 reads SGHRS; CDR2 reads YFSETQ. The CDR3 has 16 amino acids. With 0 bases removed from V and 7 bases from J, the gap between germline ends came to 20 bases. Material: PBMCs or T cells enriched from blood (not recorded which). The chain employs TRBV5-1 and TRBJ2-7, with a tentative D call TRBD2 (6 bases). The clonotype comes from a woman between 45 and 60 years old in a cohort exposed to, infected with or recovered from COVID-19 (not recorded which). The CDR3 coding sequence is TGCGCCAGCAGCTTGGCCGCGGGACCTACCTCGGGTGAGCAGTACTTC. Its translation is CASSLAAGPTSGEQYF.